This T cell receptor (beta chain) was recorded in a study of beta chain features in type 1 diabetes. Overall study: Cell yields, gender and age were comparable in patients and healthy donors. There were approximately 100,000,000 sorted cells examined across all samples. Notes on the study in general: For patients, the naive, central memory and Treg TCRB repertoires appeared more alike than for healthy donors. Moderate but significant shortening of TCRB CDR3s was recorded in all four CD4+ subsets from Type 1 diabetes patients.

Sequenced material consisted of expressed TCRB transcripts (all of the isolated RNA was reverse transcribed). Produced via immunoSEQ multiplex PCR; TCRdb's table is partial and in-frame only. The sample holds more than 250,000 clones, about 20% seen once. The CDR3 sequence is 17 residues long. Germline assignment: CDR1 MGHRA and CDR2 YSYEKL. V shed 1 base and J shed 0 bases, with 13 bases lying between them. Comment on this clone: Its antigen is not identified.

This clonotype originated in a woman in her thirties or forties with type 1 diabetes. The chain couples TRBV4-1 to TRBJ2-1; D unresolved. The sequenced material came from naive CD4+ T cells from blood. This chain's CDR3 is CASSQAIGGSSYNEQFF. The CDR3 bases are TGCGCCAGCAGCCAAGCAATCGGCGGAAGCTCCTACAATGAGCAGTTCTTC.